This TCR beta chain appears in the sequencing data of a study of beta chain features in type 1 diabetes. This clone was observed a handful of times. The antigen is undetermined. The sequenced template was cDNA made from the entire isolated RNA. Clones were sequenced by immunoSEQ multiplex PCR, and TCRdb holds only the in-frame ones, with some missing. This table has around 250,000 clones, 27% appearing once. Donors contributed one heparinised blood draw apiece, averaging roughly 0.12 L. Germline loops: CDR1 GTSNPN, CDR2 SVGIG (reference sequence). The V gene end was trimmed by 3 bases and the J gene end by 5 bases; junction bases not matched to a gene: 8. The CDR3 totals 14 residues. General study points: In all four CD4+ subsets, TCRB CDR3 length was significantly, moderately reduced in type 1 diabetes.

V usage is TRBV30 and J usage is TRBJ2-3, with TRBD2 matching over 7 bases. Material: central memory CD4+ T cells from blood. The source of this sequence is a man aged 30 to 45 in good health. In nucleotides, the CDR3 is TGTGCCTGGAGCTCTAAAGGCGGGGGAGATACGCAGTATTTT. It translates to CAWSSKGGGDTQYF.